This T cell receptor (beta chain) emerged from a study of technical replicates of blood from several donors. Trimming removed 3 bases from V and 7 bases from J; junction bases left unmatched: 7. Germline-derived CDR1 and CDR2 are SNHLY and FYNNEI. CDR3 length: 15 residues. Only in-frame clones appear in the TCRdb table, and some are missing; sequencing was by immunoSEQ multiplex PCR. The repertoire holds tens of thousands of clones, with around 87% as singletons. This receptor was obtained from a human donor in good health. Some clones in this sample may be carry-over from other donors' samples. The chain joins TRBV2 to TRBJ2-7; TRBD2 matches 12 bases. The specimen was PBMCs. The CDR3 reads CASSDWVGLAGEQYF. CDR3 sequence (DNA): TGTGCCAGCAGTGATTGGGTCGGACTAGCGGGGGAGCAGTACTTC.